This TCR beta chain is drawn from a study of beta chain features in type 1 diabetes. Study summary: Healthy donors resembled patients in age, gender and cell yields.

This clone was picked up a small number of times. CDR1 is LNHNV, CDR2 YYDKDF, per germline (reference sequence). The CDR3 contains 16 residues. The junction had 8 bases not matched to a gene; V was cut back by 0 bases and J by 6 bases. Expressed TCRB transcripts were sequenced because the isolated RNA had all been reverse transcribed beforehand. The assay was immunoSEQ multiplex PCR, and TCRdb's table has in-frame clones only and misses some. Seen here are a few hundred thousand clones, 9.5% to 12% observed once, and the top ten hold 0.015%. The sequence came from a woman in her twenties or thirties in good health. V usage is TRBV15 and J usage is TRBJ2-1; 7 nucleotides agree with TRBD2. The sample consisted of naive CD4+ T cells from blood. The CDR3 region is CATSRDRSSGTNEQFF. In DNA form, the CDR3 reads TGTGCCACCAGCAGAGATCGATCTAGCGGTACCAATGAGCAGTTCTTC.